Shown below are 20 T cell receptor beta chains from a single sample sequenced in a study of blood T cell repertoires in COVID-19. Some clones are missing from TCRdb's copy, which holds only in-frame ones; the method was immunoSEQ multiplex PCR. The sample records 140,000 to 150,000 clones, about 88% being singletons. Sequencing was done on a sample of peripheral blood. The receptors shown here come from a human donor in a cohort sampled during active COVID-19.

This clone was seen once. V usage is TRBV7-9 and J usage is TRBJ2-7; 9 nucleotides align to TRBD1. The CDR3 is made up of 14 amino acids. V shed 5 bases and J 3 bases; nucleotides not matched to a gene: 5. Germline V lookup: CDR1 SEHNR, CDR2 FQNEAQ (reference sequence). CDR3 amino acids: CASSGTGRGYEQYF. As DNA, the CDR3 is TGTGCCAGCAGCGGGACAGGGAGGGGCTACGAGCAGTACTTC.

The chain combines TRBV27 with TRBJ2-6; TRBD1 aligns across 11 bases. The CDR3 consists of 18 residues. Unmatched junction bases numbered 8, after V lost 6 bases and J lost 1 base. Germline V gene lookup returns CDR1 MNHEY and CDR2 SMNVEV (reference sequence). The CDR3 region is CASSAGQGAPSGANVLTF. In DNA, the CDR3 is TGTGCCAGCAGCGCCGGACAGGGGGCACCATCTGGGGCCAACGTCCTGACTTTC.

The CDR3 region has the DNA TGTGCCAGCAGACCCGGGACTAGCGGGCCTACGGGGTTCTTC. Protein product: CASRPGTSGPTGFF. The V gene is TRBV7-2, the J gene TRBJ2-1, with 12 positions matching TRBD2. In germline, CDR1 is SGHTA, CDR2 FQGNSA. This CDR3 region has 14 residues. V dropped 6 bases and J dropped 15; count of bases not matched to a gene: 12.

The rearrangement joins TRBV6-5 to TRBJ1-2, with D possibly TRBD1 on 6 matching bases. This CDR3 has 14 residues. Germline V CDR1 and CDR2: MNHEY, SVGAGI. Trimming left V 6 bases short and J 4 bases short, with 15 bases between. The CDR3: CASRTDSQPYGYTF. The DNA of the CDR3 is TGTGCCAGCAGAACGGACAGCCAACCCTATGGCTACACCTTC.

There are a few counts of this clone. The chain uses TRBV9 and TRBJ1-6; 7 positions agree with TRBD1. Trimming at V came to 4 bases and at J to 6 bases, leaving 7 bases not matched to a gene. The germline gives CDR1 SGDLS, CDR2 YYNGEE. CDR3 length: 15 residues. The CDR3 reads CASSSRQGSNSPLHF. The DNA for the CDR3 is TGTGCCAGCAGCTCGAGACAGGGCTCTAATTCACCCCTCCACTTT.

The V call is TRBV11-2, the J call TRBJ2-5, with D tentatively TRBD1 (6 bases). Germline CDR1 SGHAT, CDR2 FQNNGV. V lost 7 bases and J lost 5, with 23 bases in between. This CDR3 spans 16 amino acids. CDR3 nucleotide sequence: TGTGCCAGCACCGCACGACAGGCCCGCAGTTGGGAGACCCAGTACTTC. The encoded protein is CASTARQARSWETQYF.

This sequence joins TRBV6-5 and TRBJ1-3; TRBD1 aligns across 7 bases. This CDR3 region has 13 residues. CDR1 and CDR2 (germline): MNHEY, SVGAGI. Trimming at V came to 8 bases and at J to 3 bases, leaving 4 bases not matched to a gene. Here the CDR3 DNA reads TGTGCCAGCCTGAACAGGGGTGGAAACACCATATATTTT. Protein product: CASLNRGGNTIYF.

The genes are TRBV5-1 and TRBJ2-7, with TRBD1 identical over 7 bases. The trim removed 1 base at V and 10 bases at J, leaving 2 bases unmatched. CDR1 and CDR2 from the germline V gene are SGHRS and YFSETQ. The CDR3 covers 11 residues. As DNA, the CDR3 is TGCGCCAGCAGCTTGTGGGACAGACAGTACTTC. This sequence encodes CASSLWDRQYF. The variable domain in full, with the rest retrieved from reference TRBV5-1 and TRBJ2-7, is KAGVTQTPRYLIKTRGQQVTLSCSPISGHRSVSWYQQTPGQGLQFLFEYFSETQRNKGNFPGRFSGRQFSNSRSEMNVSTLELGDSALYLCASSLWDRQYFGPGTRLTVT.

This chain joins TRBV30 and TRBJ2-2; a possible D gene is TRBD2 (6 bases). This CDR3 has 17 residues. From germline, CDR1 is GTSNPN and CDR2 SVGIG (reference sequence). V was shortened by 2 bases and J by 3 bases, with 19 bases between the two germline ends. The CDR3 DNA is TGTGCCTGGAGTCCAAGTAGGGGATGGGGGGACACCGGGGAGCTGTTTTTT. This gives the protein CAWSPSRGWGDTGELFF.

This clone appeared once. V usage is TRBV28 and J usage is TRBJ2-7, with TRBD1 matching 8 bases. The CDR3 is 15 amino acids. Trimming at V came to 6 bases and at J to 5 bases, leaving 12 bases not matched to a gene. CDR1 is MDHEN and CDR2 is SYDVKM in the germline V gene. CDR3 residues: CASSPTLDRGHEQYF. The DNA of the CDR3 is TGTGCCAGCAGCCCCACCCTTGACAGGGGTCACGAGCAGTACTTC.

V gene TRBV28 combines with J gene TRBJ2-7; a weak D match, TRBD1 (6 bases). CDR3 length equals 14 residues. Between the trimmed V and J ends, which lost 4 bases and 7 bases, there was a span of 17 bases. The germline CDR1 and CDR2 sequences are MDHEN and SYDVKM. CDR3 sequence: CASSYREPAEEQYF. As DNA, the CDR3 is TGTGCCAGCAGTTACAGGGAACCCGCTGAGGAGCAGTACTTC.

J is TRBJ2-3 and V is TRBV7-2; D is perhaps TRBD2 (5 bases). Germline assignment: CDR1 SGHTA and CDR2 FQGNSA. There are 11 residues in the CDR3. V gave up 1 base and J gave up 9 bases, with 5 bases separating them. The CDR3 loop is CASSLGGTQYF. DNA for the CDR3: TGTGCCAGCAGCTTAGGCGGGACGCAGTATTTT.

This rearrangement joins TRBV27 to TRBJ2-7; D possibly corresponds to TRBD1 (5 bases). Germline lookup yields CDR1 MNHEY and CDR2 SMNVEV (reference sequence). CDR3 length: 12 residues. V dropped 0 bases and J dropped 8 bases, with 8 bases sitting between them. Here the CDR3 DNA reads TGTGCCAGCAGTTTATCCCCAGGGAAGCAGTACTTC. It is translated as CASSLSPGKQYF.

This CDR3 reads CASSAGLAGALGTDTQYF. CDR3 nucleotide sequence: TGTGCCAGCAGCGCGGGACTAGCGGGGGCCTTGGGCACAGATACGCAGTATTTT. The chain recombines TRBV7-3 with TRBJ2-3; 14 bases agree with TRBD2. CDR3 size: 18 residues. Germline-derived CDR1 and CDR2 are SGHTA and FQGTGA. J was trimmed by 1 base and V by 5 bases; bases with no gene match: 8.

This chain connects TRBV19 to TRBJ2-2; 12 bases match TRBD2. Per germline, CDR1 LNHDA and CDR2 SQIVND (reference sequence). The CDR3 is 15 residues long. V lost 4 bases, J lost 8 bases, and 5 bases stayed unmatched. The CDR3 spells CASSNRLAGVGELFF. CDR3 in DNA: TGTGCCAGTAGTAATCGACTAGCGGGGGTGGGGGAGCTGTTTTTT.

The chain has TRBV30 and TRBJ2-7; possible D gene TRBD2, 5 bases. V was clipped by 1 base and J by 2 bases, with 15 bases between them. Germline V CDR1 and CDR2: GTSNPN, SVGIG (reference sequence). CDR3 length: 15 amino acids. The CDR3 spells CAWSERTSTPYEQYF. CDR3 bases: TGTGCCTGGAGTGAACGGACTTCAACACCCTACGAGCAGTACTTC.

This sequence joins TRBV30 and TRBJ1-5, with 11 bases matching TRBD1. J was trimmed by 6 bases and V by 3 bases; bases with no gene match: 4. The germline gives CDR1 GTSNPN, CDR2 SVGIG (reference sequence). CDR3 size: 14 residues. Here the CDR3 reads CAWRGTGGSQPQHF. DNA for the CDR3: TGTGCCTGGAGGGGGACAGGGGGGAGTCAGCCCCAGCATTTT.

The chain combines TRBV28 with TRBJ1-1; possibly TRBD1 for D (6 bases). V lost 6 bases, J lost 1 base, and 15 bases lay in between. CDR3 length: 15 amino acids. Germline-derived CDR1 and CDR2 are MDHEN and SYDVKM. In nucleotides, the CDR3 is TGTGCCAGCAGCCTACAGGGCTTGGCGAACACTGAAGCTTTCTTT. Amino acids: CASSLQGLANTEAFF.

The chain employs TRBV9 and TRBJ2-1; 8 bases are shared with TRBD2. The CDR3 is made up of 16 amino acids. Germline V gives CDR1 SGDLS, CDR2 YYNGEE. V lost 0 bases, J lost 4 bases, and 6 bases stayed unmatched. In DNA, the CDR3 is TGTGCCAGCAGCGTAGTGACTAGCGTAGAGTACAATGAGCAGTTCTTC. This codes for CASSVVTSVEYNEQFF.

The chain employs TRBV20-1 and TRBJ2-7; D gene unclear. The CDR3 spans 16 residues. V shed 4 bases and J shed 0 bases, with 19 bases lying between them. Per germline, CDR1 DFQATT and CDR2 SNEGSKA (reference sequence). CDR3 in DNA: TGCAGTGCTACTGAGGAGCCGGTCCTATTCTCCTACGAGCAGTACTTC. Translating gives CSATEEPVLFSYEQYF.